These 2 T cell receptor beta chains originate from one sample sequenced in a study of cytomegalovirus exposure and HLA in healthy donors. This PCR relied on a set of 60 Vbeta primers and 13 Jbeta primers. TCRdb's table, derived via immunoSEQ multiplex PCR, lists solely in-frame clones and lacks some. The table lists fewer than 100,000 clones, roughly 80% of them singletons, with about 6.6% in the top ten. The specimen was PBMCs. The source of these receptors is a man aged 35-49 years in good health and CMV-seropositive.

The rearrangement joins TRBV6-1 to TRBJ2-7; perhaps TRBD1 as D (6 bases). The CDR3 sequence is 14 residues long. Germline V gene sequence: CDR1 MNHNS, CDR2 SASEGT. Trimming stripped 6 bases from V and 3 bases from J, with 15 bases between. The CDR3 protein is CASRGYRENYEQYF. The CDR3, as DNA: TGTGCCAGCAGAGGGTACAGGGAAAACTACGAGCAGTACTTC.

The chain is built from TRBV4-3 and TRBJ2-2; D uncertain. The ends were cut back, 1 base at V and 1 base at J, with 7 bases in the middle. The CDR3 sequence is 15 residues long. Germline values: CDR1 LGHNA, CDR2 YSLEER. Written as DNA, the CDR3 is TGCGCCAGCAGCCAAGGAACTTGGAACACCGGGGAGCTGTTTTTT. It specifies CASSQGTWNTGELFF.